Listed below are T cell receptor beta chains from one sample, sequenced in a study of T cells after posttransplantation cyclophosphamide. The assay was immunoSEQ multiplex PCR, and TCRdb's table has in-frame clones only and misses some. Altogether some 20,000 clones are present, roughly 98% being singletons, with the ten largest covering around 0.17%. The material sequenced was naive CD4+ T cells sorted from PBMCs. The receptors here all came from a man aged 35 to 55 in good health, CMV-negative, and a related stem cell transplant donor. CDR3s include the opening cysteine and the closing phenylalanine or tryptophan. A D gene is named only where the DNA matches it firmly. Some rows have no size entry. The others give once, few or many, or a class for an expanded clone.

len: 16
abundance: NA
v_gene: TRBV19
d_gene: TRBD1
j_gene: TRBJ2-7
CDR3nt: TGTGCCAGTAGTAGATCCGGGACAGGGGTTTACTACGAGCAGTACTTC
CDR3aa: CASSRSGTGVYYEQYF

len: 15
abundance: NA
v_gene: TRBV5-4
d_gene: TRBD2
j_gene: TRBJ2-7
CDR3nt: TGTGCCAGCAGCTTAACAGCGGGAGGAGTCGACGAGCAGTACTTC
CDR3aa: CASSLTAGGVDEQYF

len: 12
abundance: NA
v_gene: TRBV5-1
d_gene: NA
j_gene: TRBJ2-1
CDR3nt: TGCGCCAGCAGCCCGGTAGACAATGAGCAGTTCTTC
CDR3aa: CASSPVDNEQFF

len: 16
abundance: NA
v_gene: TRBV6-4
d_gene: NA
j_gene: TRBJ2-3
CDR3nt: TGTGCCAGCAGTGAAACGCCAGGTATTGGGACAGATACGCAGTATTTT
CDR3aa: CASSETPGIGTDTQYF

len: 13
abundance: NA
v_gene: TRBV6-1
d_gene: NA
j_gene: TRBJ2-3
CDR3nt: TGTGCCAGCAGTGCCTACAGAGCAGATACGCAGTATTTT
CDR3aa: CASSAYRADTQYF

len: 15
abundance: NA
v_gene: TRBV5-1
d_gene: TRBD1
j_gene: TRBJ2-4
CDR3nt: TGCGCCAGCAGCGAGCGACAGGGGGGAGAAAACATTCAGTACTTC
CDR3aa: CASSERQGGENIQYF

len: 14
abundance: NA
v_gene: TRBV19
d_gene: NA
j_gene: TRBJ2-7
CDR3nt: TGTGCCACCAAACCCGGAGATTTCGATCACGAGCAGTACTTC
CDR3aa: CATKPGDFDHEQYF

len: 13
abundance: NA
v_gene: TRBV27
d_gene: NA
j_gene: TRBJ2-5
CDR3nt: TGTGCCAGCGGGGGCACCCACCAAGAGACCCAGTACTTC
CDR3aa: CASGGTHQETQYF

len: 11
abundance: NA
v_gene: TRBV30
d_gene: NA
j_gene: TRBJ2-7
CDR3nt: TGTGCCTGGAGTAGTAGCGGCGAGCAGTACTTC
CDR3aa: CAWSSSGEQYF

len: 13
abundance: NA
v_gene: TRBV5-6
d_gene: NA
j_gene: TRBJ1-2
CDR3nt: TGTGCCAGCAGCTTGCTGTTGAGCTATGGCTACACCTTC
CDR3aa: CASSLLLSYGYTF

len: 15
abundance: NA
v_gene: TRBV14
d_gene: TRBD1
j_gene: TRBJ1-3
CDR3nt: TGTGCCAGCAGCCAAAGGGGGCTATCTGGAAACACCATATATTTT
CDR3aa: CASSQRGLSGNTIYF

len: 11
abundance: once
v_gene: TRBV30
d_gene: TRBD1
j_gene: TRBJ1-2
CDR3nt: TGTGCCTGCCGCTGGGACAGAGGCTACACCTTC
CDR3aa: CACRWDRGYTF

len: 11
abundance: NA
v_gene: TRBV7-9
d_gene: NA
j_gene: TRBJ1-5
CDR3nt: TGTGCCAGCAGGGCGACGGGGCCCCAGCATTTT
CDR3aa: CASRATGPQHF

len: 16
abundance: NA
v_gene: TRBV28
d_gene: NA
j_gene: TRBJ2-2
CDR3nt: TGTGCCAGCAGTTTAGGGCGACAGGATCTTACCGGGGAGCTGTTTTTT
CDR3aa: CASSLGRQDLTGELFF

len: 13
abundance: NA
v_gene: TRBV18
d_gene: NA
j_gene: TRBJ2-5
CDR3nt: TGTGCCAGCTCACCAGGGGAGGAAGAGACCCAGTACTTC
CDR3aa: CASSPGEEETQYF

len: 14
abundance: NA
v_gene: TRBV15
d_gene: NA
j_gene: TRBJ2-5
CDR3nt: TGTGCCACCAGCAGGGATACAGGTTCAGAGACCCAGTACTTC
CDR3aa: CATSRDTGSETQYF

len: 10
abundance: once
v_gene: TRBV28
d_gene: NA
j_gene: TRBJ2-7
CDR3nt: TGTGCCACCGCTACCTACGAGCAGTACTTC
CDR3aa: CATATYEQYF